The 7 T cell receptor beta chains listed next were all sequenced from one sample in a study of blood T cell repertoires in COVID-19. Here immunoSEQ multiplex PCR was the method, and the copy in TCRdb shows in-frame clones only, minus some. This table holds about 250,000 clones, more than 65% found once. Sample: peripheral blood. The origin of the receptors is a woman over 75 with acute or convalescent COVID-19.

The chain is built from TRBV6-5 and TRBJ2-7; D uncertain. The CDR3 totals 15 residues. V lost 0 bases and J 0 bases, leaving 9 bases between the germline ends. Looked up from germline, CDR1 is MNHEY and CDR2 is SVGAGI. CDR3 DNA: TGTGCCAGCAGTTACTCGCCAGGTACCTCCTACGAGCAGTACTTC. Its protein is CASSYSPGTSYEQYF.

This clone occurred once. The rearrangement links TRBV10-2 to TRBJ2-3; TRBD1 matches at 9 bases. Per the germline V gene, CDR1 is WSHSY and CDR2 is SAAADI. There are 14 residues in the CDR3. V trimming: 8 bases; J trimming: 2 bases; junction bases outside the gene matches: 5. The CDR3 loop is CASLQGAITDTQYF. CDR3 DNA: TGCGCCAGCCTACAGGGGGCGATCACAGATACGCAGTATTTT.

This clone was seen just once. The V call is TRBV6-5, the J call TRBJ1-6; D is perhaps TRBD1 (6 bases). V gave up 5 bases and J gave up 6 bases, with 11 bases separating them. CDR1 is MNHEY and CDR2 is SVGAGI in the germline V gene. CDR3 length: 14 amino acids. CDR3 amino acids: CASSQQGFNSPLHF. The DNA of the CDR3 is TGTGCCAGCAGTCAACAGGGTTTTAATTCACCCCTCCACTTT.

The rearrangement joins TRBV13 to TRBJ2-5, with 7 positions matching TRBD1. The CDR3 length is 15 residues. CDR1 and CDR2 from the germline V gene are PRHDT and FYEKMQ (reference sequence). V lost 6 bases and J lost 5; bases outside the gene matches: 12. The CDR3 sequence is CASSTRRGGLETQYF. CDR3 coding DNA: TGTGCCAGCAGTACCCGGAGAGGGGGCCTGGAGACCCAGTACTTC.

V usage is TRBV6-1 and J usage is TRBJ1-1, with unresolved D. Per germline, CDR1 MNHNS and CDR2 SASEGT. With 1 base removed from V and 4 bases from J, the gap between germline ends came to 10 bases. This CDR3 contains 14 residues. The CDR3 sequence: CASSEGGRGTEAFF. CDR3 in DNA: TGTGCCAGCAGTGAAGGAGGAAGAGGCACTGAAGCTTTCTTT.

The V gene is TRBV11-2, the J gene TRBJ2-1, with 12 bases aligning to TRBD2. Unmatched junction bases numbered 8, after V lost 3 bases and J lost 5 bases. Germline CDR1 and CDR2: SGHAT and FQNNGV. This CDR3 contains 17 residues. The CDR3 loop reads CASSLSPLAGGHNEQFF. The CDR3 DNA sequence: TGTGCCAGCAGCTTGTCCCCCCTAGCGGGGGGGCACAATGAGCAGTTCTTC.

The CDR3 DNA follows: TGCAGCGTTGAACGAGGCGGGGGGGCCCCGAATGAGCAGTTCTTC. Translating gives CSVERGGGAPNEQFF. The chain links TRBV29-1 to TRBJ2-1; TRBD2 aligns across 9 bases. Trimming removed 2 bases from V and 7 bases from J; junction bases left unmatched: 9. The CDR3 spans 15 residues. Per the germline V gene, CDR1 is SQVTM and CDR2 is ANQGSEA.